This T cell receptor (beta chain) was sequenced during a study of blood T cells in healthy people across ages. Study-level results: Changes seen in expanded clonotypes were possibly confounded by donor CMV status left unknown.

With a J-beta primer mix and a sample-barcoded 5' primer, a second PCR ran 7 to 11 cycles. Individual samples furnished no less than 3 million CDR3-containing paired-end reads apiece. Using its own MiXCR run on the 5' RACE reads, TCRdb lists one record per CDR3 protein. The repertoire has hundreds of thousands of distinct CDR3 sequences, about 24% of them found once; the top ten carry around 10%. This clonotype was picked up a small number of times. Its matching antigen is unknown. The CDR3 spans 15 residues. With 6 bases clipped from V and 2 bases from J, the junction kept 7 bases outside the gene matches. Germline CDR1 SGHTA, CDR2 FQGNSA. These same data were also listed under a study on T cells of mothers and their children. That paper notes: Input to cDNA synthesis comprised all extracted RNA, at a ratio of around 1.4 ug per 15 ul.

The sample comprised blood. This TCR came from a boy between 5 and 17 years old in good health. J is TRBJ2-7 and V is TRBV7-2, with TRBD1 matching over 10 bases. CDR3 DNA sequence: TGTGCCAGCAGGAGGCCGGGACAGGGGACCTACGAGCAGTACTTC. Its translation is CASRRPGQGTYEQYF.